The present T cell receptor (beta chain) was sequenced within a study of blood T cell repertoires in COVID-19. The wider study: There were acute and convalescent COVID-19 samples, and they came from the United States, Italy and Spain.

The Seattle patients, enrolled during active infection, were followed longitudinally. The CDR3 covers 14 residues. V was cut by 2 bases and J by 5 bases, with 9 bases left in between. The germline V gene has CDR1 LGHDT and CDR2 YNNKEL (reference sequence). In the original analysis: The assay estimated nucleated cells by amplifying reference gene primers. This table comes from immunoSEQ multiplex PCR, and its TCRdb copy is limited to in-frame clones, with some not included. Clone size and the V and J calls come from that table; the DNA yielded D and trimming. The sample has approximately 250,000 clones; roughly 85% are singletons.

The sequenced sample consisted of peripheral blood. This clonotype originated in a man aged 50 to 60 with COVID-19, enrolled during active disease. The rearrangement joins TRBV3-1 (or the pseudogene TRBV3-2) to TRBJ2-2; D uncertain. The CDR3 DNA sequence: TGTGCCAGCAGCCAAAGTCACTTTACCGGGGAGCTGTTTTTT. The encoded protein is CASSQSHFTGELFF.